This TCR beta chain appears in the sequencing data of a study of T cell responses to AZD1222 COVID-19 vaccine. Study results and limitations: Researchers took repertoire samples only after the peak T cell response had come. Spike was spanned by vaccine-associated CD4 TCRs, with dominance at 160-218 and 743-854. Two doses of AZD1222 preceded a rise in Spike-specific TCR breadth and depth. Nearly half of spike-specific TCRs reportedly go after variant regions that carry no mutations.

About this clone itself: Its antigen remains unidentified. The same CDR3 also results from other DNA sequences found in this sample.

CDR3 length: 14 amino acids. V lost 2 bases, J lost 5 bases, and 1 base stayed unmatched. Germline V gives CDR1 SGHRS, CDR2 YFSETQ. Measured with immunoSEQ multiplex PCR; TCRdb has only the in-frame clones, and not every one. The sample carries under 200,000 clones, 92% recorded once. The origin of this receptor is an adult in good health. Sequencing used peripheral blood, obtained on day 0 of MenACWY control vaccination. The chain combines TRBV5-1 with TRBJ1-5; 10 bases align to TRBD1. Written as DNA, the CDR3 is TGCGCCAGCAGCTTAGGACAGGGGGATCAGCCCCAGCATTTT. This translates into CASSLGQGDQPQHF.